What follows is one T cell receptor (beta chain) and its context. The source of the sample is a study of blood T cell repertoires in COVID-19. The junction had 12 bases not matched to a gene; V was cut back by 2 bases and J by 1 base. Germline-derived CDR1 and CDR2 are SGHVS and FQNEAQ. The CDR3 runs to 18 residues. Profiling relied on immunoSEQ multiplex PCR, and the TCRdb table lists in-frame clones only, not all of them. The data contain 200,000 to 250,000 clones, 85% of them singletons. This clonotype originated in a man aged 40-50 years who had recovered from COVID-19. The sample comprised PBMCs or T cells enriched from blood (not recorded which). This sequence joins TRBV7-8 and TRBJ2-7; 9 nucleotides line up with TRBD2. The CDR3 region is CASSLSVGLAGNSYEQYF. The CDR3 bases are TGTGCCAGCAGCTTATCCGTGGGTCTAGCGGGAAATTCCTACGAGCAGTACTTC. Based on the CDR3 plus reference TRBV7-8 and TRBJ2-7, the full variable domain is GAGVSQSPRYKVAKRGQDVALRCDPISGHVSLFWYQQALGQGPEFLTYFQNEAQLDKSGLPSDRFFAERPEGSVSTLKIQRTQQEDSAVYLCASSLSVGLAGNSYEQYFGPGTRLTVT.